The T cell receptor (beta chain) under discussion was sequenced for a study of T-cell memory formation after mild COVID-19. The study's findings and limits: Pre-infection memory held some responding clones, suggesting pre-existing cross-reactive T cells responded.

The CDR3 contains 13 residues. Trimming stripped 6 bases from V and 0 bases from J, with 11 bases between. Germline V CDR1 and CDR2: DFQATT, SNEGSKA (reference sequence). TCR alpha and TCR beta cDNA libraries carrying sample barcodes and UMIs came from 5'RACE with constant-segment primers. TCRdb redid the calling of the 5' RACE reads with MiXCR, one entry per CDR3 protein. The sample holds tens of thousands of distinct CDR3 sequences, more than 20% seen once. This clonotype came up many times. The antigen is unknown. This chain uses TRBV20-1 with TRBJ1-2, with D perhaps TRBD1 (5 bases). Sequencing was carried out using PBMCs or a T cell subset sorted from them (not recorded which). This clonotype was sampled from an adult who had mild COVID-19 (a few samples of this study predate the infection). Cell type and time point are not known. As DNA, the CDR3 is TGCAGTGCACGCTCGGGACCTAACTATGGCTACACCTTC. It encodes CSARSGPNYGYTF.